This T cell receptor beta chain was identified during a study of shared clonotypes between healthy human individuals. Naive CD8 cells were CD45RO-negative, positively selected for CCR7, excluding terminally differentiated effector memory CD45RA+ cells. The CDR3 runs to 20 residues. Per the germline V gene, CDR1 is SGHVS and CDR2 is FQNEAQ. Trimming left V 5 bases short and J 5 bases short, with 33 bases between. TCRdb's copy holds only in-frame clones and misses some; the assay was immunoSEQ multiplex PCR. Altogether more than 2 million clones are present, around 93% being singletons, with the ten largest covering around 1.7%.

The chain couples TRBV7-8 to TRBJ1-2; no reliable D call. Sequencing was carried out using naive CD8+ T cells from PBMCs. The receptor was derived from a man aged 18 to 30 in good health. Some clones in this sample may be carry-over from other donors' samples. CDR3 in amino acids: CASSEGPGFSFSSGRYGYTF. The DNA of the CDR3 is TGTGCCAGCAGCGAAGGACCCGGGTTTAGTTTTTCTTCTGGGCGTTATGGCTACACCTTC.